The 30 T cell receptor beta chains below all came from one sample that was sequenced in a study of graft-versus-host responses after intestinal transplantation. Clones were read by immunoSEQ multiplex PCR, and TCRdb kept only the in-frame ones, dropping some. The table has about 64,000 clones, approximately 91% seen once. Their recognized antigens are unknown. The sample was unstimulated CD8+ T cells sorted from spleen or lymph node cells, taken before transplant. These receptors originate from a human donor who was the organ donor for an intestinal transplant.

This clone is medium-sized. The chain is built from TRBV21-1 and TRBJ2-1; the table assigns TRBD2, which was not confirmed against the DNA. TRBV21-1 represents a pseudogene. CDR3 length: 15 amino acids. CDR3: CASSKGAGGSNEQFF. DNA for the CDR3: TGTGCCAGCAGCAAAGGGGCGGGAGGGAGCAATGAGCAGTTCTTC.

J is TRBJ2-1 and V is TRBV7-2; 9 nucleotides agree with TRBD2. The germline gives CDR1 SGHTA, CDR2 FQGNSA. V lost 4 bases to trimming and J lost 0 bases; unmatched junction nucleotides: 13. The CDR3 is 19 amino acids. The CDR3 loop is CASSSQPGTSRSSYNEQFF. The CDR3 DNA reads TGTGCCAGCAGCTCCCAACCCGGGACTAGCCGGAGCTCCTACAATGAGCAGTTCTTC.

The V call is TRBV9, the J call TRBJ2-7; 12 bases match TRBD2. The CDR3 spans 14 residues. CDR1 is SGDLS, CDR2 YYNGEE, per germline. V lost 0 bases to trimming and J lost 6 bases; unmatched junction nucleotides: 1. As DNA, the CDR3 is TGTGCCAGCAGCGTAGCACTAGCGGGAGGCGAGCAGTACTTC. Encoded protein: CASSVALAGGEQYF.

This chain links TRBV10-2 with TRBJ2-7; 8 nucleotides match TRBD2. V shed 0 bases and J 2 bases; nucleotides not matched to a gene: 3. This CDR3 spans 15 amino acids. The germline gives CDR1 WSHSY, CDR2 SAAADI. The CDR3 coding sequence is TGCGCCAGCAGTGAGTCGTTACTAGCGGCCTACGAGCAGTACTTC. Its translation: CASSESLLAAYEQYF.

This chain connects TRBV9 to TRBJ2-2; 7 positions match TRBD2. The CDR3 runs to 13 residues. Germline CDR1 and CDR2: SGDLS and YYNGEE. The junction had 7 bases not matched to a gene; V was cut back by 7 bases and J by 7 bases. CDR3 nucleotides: TGTGCCAGCGGCACTAGCGAAATCGGGGAGCTGTTTTTT. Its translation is CASGTSEIGELFF.

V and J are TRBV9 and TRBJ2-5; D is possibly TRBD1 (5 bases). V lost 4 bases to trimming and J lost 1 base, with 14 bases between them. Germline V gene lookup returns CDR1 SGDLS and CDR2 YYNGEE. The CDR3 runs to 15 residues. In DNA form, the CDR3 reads TGTGCCAGCAGCCCCCGTGGGGCCCGCCAAGAGACCCAGTACTTC. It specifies CASSPRGARQETQYF.

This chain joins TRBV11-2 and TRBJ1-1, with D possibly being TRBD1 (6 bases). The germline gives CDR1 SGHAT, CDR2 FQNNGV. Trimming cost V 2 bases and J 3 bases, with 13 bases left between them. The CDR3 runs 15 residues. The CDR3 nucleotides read TGTGCCAGCAGCTTAAGAGGGGGTCGTGACACTGAAGCTTTCTTT. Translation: CASSLRGGRDTEAFF. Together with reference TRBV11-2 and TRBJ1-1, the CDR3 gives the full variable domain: EAGVAQSPRYKIIEKRQSVAFWCNPISGHATLYWYQQILGQGPKLLIQFQNNGVVDDSQLPKDRFSAERLKGVDSTLKIQPAKLEDSAVYLCASSLRGGRDTEAFFGQGTRLTVV.

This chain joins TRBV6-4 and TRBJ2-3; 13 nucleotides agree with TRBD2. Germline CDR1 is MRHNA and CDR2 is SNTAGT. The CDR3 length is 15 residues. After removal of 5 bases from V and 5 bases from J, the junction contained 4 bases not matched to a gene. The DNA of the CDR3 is TGTGCCAGCAGTCCACTAGCGGGAGGGATAGATACGCAGTATTTT. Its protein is CASSPLAGGIDTQYF.

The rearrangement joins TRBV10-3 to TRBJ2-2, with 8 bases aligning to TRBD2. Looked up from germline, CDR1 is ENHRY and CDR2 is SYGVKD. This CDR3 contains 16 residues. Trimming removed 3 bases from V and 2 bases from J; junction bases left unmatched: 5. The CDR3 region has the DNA TGTGCCATCAGTGACCCGGGACTAGACAACACCGGGGAGCTGTTTTTT. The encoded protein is CAISDPGLDNTGELFF.

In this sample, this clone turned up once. CDR3 coding DNA: TGTGCCAGCAGCCTAAGGATGGCAGGGGCGACTGAAGCTTTCTTT. Translation gives CASSLRMAGATEAFF. The chain combines TRBV7-3 with TRBJ1-1; weak D call: TRBD1 (6 bases). V was clipped by 5 bases and J by 5 bases, with 18 bases between them. CDR1 and CDR2 (germline): SGHTA, FQGTGA. The CDR3 is made up of 15 amino acids. Supplemented by reference TRBV7-3 and TRBJ1-1, the full variable domain reads GAGVSQTPSNKVTEKGKYVELRCDPISGHTALYWYRQSLGQGPEFLIYFQGTGAADDSGLPNDRFFAVRPEGSVSTLKIQRTERGDSAVYLCASSLRMAGATEAFFGQGTRLTVV.

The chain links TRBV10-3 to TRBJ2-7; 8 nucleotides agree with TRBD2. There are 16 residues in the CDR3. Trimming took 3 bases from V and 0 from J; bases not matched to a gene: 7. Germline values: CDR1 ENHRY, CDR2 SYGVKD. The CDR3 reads CAISDGLAGLSYEQYF. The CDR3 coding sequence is TGTGCCATCAGTGATGGGCTAGCGGGCCTCTCCTACGAGCAGTACTTC.

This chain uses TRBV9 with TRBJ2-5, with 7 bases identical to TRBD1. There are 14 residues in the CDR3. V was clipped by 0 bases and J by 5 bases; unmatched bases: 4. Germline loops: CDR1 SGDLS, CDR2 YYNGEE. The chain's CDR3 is CASSVGQGRETQYF. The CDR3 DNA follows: TGTGCCAGCAGCGTAGGACAGGGTAGGGAGACCCAGTACTTC.

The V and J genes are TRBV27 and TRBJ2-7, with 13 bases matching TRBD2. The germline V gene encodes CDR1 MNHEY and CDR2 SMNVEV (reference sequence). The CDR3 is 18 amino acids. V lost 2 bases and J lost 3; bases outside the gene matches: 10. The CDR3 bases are TGTGCCAGCAGTTTACGACTAGCGGGAGGCCCCCCCTACTACGAGCAGTACTTC. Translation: CASSLRLAGGPPYYEQYF.

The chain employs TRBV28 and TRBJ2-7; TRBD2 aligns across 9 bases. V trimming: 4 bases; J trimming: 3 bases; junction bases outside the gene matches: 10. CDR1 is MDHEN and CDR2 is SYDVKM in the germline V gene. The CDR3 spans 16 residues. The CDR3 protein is CASSSDRLAVLYEQYF. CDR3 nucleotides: TGTGCCAGCAGTTCTGATCGACTAGCGGTCCTCTACGAGCAGTACTTC.

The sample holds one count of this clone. This chain's CDR3 is CASSEQNQETQYF. The CDR3 region has the DNA TGTGCCAGCAGCGAACAGAATCAAGAGACCCAGTACTTC. The chain links TRBV7-3 to TRBJ2-5; D gene ambiguous. Trimming took 5 bases from V and 2 from J, leaving 9 bases between them. CDR3 length: 13 residues. Germline CDR1 reads SGHTA; CDR2 reads FQGTGA.

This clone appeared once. The CDR3 sequence: CASRTTSGGNNEQFF. DNA of the CDR3: TGTGCCAGCAGAACTACTAGCGGGGGAAACAATGAGCAGTTCTTC. The J gene is TRBJ2-1, the V gene TRBV6-5; 11 bases agree with TRBD2. The CDR3 extends over 15 amino acids. The V segment lost 6 bases and the J segment 5 bases; nucleotides outside the gene matches: 6. From germline, CDR1 is MNHEY and CDR2 SVGAGI.

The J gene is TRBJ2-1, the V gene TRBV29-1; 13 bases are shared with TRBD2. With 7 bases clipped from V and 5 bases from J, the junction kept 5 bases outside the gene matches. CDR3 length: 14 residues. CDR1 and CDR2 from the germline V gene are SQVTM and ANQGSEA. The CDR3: CSAKGLAGDNEQFF. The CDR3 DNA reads TGCAGCGCTAAAGGACTAGCGGGAGACAATGAGCAGTTCTTC.

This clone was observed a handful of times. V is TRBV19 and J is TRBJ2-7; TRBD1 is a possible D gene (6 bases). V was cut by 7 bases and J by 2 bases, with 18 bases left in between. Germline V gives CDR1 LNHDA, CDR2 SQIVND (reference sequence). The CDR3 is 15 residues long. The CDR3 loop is CASTTTGKLPYEQYF. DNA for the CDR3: TGTGCCAGTACCACAACAGGGAAATTGCCCTACGAGCAGTACTTC.

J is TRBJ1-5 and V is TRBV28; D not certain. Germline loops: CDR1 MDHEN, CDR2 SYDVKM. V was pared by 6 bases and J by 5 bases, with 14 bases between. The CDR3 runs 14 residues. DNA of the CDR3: TGTGCCAGCAGCGAGGGTGGGCGAGATCAGCCCCAGCATTTT. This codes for CASSEGGRDQPQHF.

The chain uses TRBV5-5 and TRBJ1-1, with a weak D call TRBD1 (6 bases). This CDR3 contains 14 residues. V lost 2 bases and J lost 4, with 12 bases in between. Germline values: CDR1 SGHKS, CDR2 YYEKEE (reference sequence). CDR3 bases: TGTGCCAGCAGCTTCAGGGGACGGTGCACTGAAGCTTTCTTT. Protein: CASSFRGRCTEAFF.

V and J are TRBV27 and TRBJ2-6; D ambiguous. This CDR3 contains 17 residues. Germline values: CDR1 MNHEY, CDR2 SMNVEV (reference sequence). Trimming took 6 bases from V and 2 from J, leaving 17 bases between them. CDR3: CASRPHKWWPGANVLTF. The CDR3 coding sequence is TGTGCCAGCAGACCTCATAAGTGGTGGCCTGGGGCCAACGTCCTGACTTTC.

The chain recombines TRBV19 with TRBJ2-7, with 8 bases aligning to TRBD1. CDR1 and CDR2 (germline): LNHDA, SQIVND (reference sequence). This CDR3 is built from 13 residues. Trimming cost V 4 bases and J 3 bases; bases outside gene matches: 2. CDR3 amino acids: CASSTGTGYEQYF. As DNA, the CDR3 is TGTGCCAGTAGTACCGGGACAGGCTACGAGCAGTACTTC.

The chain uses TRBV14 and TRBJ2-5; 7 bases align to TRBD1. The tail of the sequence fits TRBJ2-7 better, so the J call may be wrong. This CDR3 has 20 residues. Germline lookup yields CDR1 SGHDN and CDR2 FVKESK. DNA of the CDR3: TGTGCCAGCAGCCAAGAACCCCTACTGGACAGGTCCTTGTACTCCTACGAGCAGTACTTC. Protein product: CASSQEPLLDRSLYSYEQYF.

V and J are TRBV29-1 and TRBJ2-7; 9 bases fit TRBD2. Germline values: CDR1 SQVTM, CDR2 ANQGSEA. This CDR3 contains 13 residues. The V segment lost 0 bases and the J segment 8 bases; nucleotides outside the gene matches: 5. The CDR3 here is CSVEDPTSGQQYF. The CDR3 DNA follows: TGCAGCGTTGAAGACCCTACTAGCGGGCAGCAGTACTTC.

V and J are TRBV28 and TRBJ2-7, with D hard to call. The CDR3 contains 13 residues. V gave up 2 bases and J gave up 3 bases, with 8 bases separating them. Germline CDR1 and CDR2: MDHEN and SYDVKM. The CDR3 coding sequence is TGTGCCAGCAGTTTAAACAGTTTCTACGAGCAGTACTTC. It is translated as CASSLNSFYEQYF.

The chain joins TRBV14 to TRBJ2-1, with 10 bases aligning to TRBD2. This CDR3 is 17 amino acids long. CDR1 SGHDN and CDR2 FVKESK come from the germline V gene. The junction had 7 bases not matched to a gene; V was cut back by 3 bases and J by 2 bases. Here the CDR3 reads CASSHHSGLAAYNEQFF. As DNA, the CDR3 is TGTGCCAGCAGCCATCACTCTGGACTAGCGGCCTACAATGAGCAGTTCTTC.

CDR3 protein: CASSLVTGGNEQFF. CDR3 DNA sequence: TGCGCCAGCAGCTTGGTGACAGGGGGGAATGAGCAGTTCTTC. The chain couples TRBV5-1 to TRBJ2-1; the match to TRBD1 covers 9 bases. Germline CDR1 reads SGHRS; CDR2 reads YFSETQ. This CDR3 has 14 residues. With V trimmed by 0 bases and J by 7 bases, 2 bases remained unmatched.

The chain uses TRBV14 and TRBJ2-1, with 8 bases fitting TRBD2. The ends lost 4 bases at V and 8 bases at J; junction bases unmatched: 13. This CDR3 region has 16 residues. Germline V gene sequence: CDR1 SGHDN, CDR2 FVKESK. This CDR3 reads CASSRSSGINLDEQFF. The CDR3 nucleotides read TGTGCCAGCAGCCGGAGTAGCGGGATAAATCTGGATGAGCAGTTCTTC. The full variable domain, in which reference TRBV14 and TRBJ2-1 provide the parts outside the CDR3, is EAGVTQFPSHSVIEKGQTVTLRCDPISGHDNLYWYRRVMGKEIKFLLHFVKESKQDESGMPNNRFLAERTGGTYSTLKVQPAELEDSGVYFCASSRSSGINLDEQFFGPGTRLTVL.

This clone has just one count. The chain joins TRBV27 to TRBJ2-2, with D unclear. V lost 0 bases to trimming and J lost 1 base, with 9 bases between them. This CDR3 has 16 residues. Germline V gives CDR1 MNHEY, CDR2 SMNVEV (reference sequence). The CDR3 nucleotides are TGTGCCAGCAGTTTATCGTTCAGTTTGAACACCGGGGAGCTGTTTTTT. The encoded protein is CASSLSFSLNTGELFF.

This CDR3 reads CASSSYGRTSTDTQYF. CDR3 in DNA: TGTGCCAGCAGCTCTTACGGGAGGACCTCAACAGATACGCAGTATTTT. This chain connects TRBV28 to TRBJ2-3, with 7 nucleotides matching TRBD2. V gave up 6 bases and J gave up 3 bases; unmatched junction bases: 12. Germline CDR1 is MDHEN and CDR2 is SYDVKM. The CDR3 sequence is 16 residues long.